This T cell receptor beta chain emerged from a study of T cells in Graves' hyperthyroidism and ophthalmopathy. About the study: Sampling of peripheral blood happened at initial diagnosis, prior to any treatment.

Ophthalmopathy cases scored 3 or more on the Clinical Activity Score and 4 or more on NOSPECS grade, with duration below 3 months. Uncontrolled infection, other autoimmune disease, pregnancy or lactation disqualified patients from enrolment. Germline values: CDR1 DFQATT, CDR2 SNEGSKA (reference sequence). The trim removed 5 bases at V and 5 bases at J, leaving 9 bases unmatched. The CDR3 length is 14 residues. RNA transcripts gave rise to amplified TCR beta CDR3 regions. HTBI primers were used for first-round RT-PCR of the TCR CDR3. TCRdb itself ran the multiplex PCR reads through MiXCR, one entry per CDR3 protein. Counted here are some 530,000 distinct CDR3 sequences, about 20% occurring once; the ten biggest clones make up around 54%.

The receptor comes from a woman between 65 and 79 years old with Graves' ophthalmopathy. The material sequenced was blood. This chain uses TRBV20-1 with TRBJ2-3; 8 positions agree with TRBD2. The CDR3 coding sequence is TGCAGTGCTTCTCCGGGGGGGCTAAAAGATACGCAGTATTTT. Its translation is CSASPGGLKDTQYF.